The 27 T cell receptor beta chains below were found in one sample sequenced in a study of vaccination and CD4 T cells after COVID-19. As to treatment: approximately 9-day PBMC culture with coronavirus spike peptide pools or control peptides (ViraFEST assay). The Oncomine TCR Beta short-read assay generated sequence data from the DNA of cultured CD4+ T cells. Each CDR3 protein gets one entry after TCRdb re-called the PCR reads with MiXCR. The table lists about 21,000 distinct CDR3 sequences, over 40% of them singletons. The antigens of these receptors remain unknown. The specimen sequenced was CD4+ T cells from blood, cultured in vitro. The receptors were gathered from a human donor who had recovered from COVID-19.

This clonotype was counted a single time. The V gene is TRBV7-2, the J gene TRBJ1-2; 7 bases fit TRBD1. This CDR3 is built from 13 residues. V trimming: 3 bases; J trimming: 4 bases; junction bases outside the gene matches: 2. The V gene's germline CDR1 is SGHTA and CDR2 FQGNSA. CDR3 in amino acids: CASSFGDSYGYTF. The CDR3 DNA is TGTGCCAGCAGCTTCGGGGACAGCTATGGCTACACCTTC.

V is TRBV20-1 and J is TRBJ1-1; the D is unclear. V was cut by 5 bases and J by 1 base, with 17 bases left in between. CDR3 size: 15 residues. In germline, CDR1 is DFQATT, CDR2 SNEGSKA (reference sequence). The CDR3 here is CSAPQSVTSNTEAFF. The CDR3 DNA is TGCAGTGCTCCACAATCCGTGACATCGAACACTGAAGCTTTCTTT.

The chain recombines TRBV24-1 with TRBJ2-3; 10 nucleotides agree with TRBD2. Looked up from germline, CDR1 is KGHDR and CDR2 is SFDVKD. Trimming took 5 bases from V and 3 from J; bases not matched to a gene: 10. The CDR3 covers 17 residues. Here the CDR3 reads CATSAQGSGRRTDTQYF. CDR3 nucleotides: TGTGCCACCAGTGCCCAGGGTAGCGGGAGGCGGACAGATACGCAGTATTTT.

This chain joins TRBV20-1 and TRBJ2-2, with 9 bases aligning to TRBD1. Per germline, CDR1 DFQATT and CDR2 SNEGSKA (reference sequence). The CDR3 sequence is 16 residues long. V lost 3 bases, J lost 5 bases, and 10 bases stayed unmatched. CDR3 region: CSASDPGQGTTGELFF. Here the CDR3 DNA reads TGCAGTGCTAGCGATCCGGGACAGGGTACGACCGGGGAGCTGTTTTTT.

The genes are TRBV19 and TRBJ1-2; 7 nucleotides align to TRBD1. There are 14 residues in the CDR3. Germline V gene sequence: CDR1 LNHDA, CDR2 SQIVND (reference sequence). The junction had 8 bases not matched to a gene; V was cut back by 5 bases and J by 5 bases. CDR3 coding DNA: TGTGCCAGTAGTGAGTCAAGGGGGCAGTATGGCTACACCTTC. It specifies CASSESRGQYGYTF.

The V gene is TRBV20-1, the J gene TRBJ2-2; D not certain. Germline CDR1 is DFQATT and CDR2 is SNEGSKA (reference sequence). V dropped 0 bases and J dropped 3 bases, with 8 bases sitting between them. The CDR3 is 14 amino acids. As DNA, the CDR3 is TGCAGTGCTAGAGATTGGGGTGACACCGGGGAGCTGTTTTTT. It translates to CSARDWGDTGELFF.

The chain joins TRBV5-1 to TRBJ2-3; D uncertain. CDR1 is SGHRS and CDR2 is YFSETQ in the germline V gene. Trimming removed 0 bases at V and 4 bases at J, with 9 bases between. CDR3 length: 14 amino acids. The CDR3 DNA reads as TGCGCCAGCAGCTTGGAACCCCGATCAGATACGCAGTATTTT. This encodes CASSLEPRSDTQYF.

This clonotype appeared a few times. The V and J genes are TRBV7-9 and TRBJ1-3; 8 positions agree with TRBD1. The CDR3 runs 15 residues. The J segment lost 4 bases and the V segment lost 5 bases, leaving 7 bases of the junction unmatched. The germline CDR1 and CDR2 sequences are SEHNR and FQNEAQ (reference sequence). CDR3 in amino acids: CASSPPGGEGNTIYF. The CDR3 bases are TGTGCCAGCAGCCCCCCAGGGGGCGAAGGAAACACCATATATTTT.

The rearrangement joins TRBV12-3 or TRBV12-4 to TRBJ1-2, with D perhaps TRBD1 (5 bases). Trimming took off 0 bases at V and 4 bases at J, with 15 bases between the two ends. The CDR3 loop spans 16 amino acids. The CDR3, as DNA: TGTGCCAGCAGTTTAGCGAGAGGGGCGTCCAGCTATGGCTACACCTTC. Translation: CASSLARGASSYGYTF.

J is TRBJ1-5 and V is TRBV27; possibly TRBD1 for D (5 bases). CDR3 size: 14 residues. Trimming took off 10 bases at V and 2 bases at J, with 15 bases between the two ends. Looked up from germline, CDR1 is MNHEY and CDR2 is SMNVEV (reference sequence). The CDR3 sequence: CATGDPSRNQPQHF. The CDR3 coding sequence is TGTGCCACGGGGGACCCCTCCCGCAATCAGCCCCAGCATTTT.

The rearrangement links TRBV20-1 to TRBJ2-7; TRBD2 matches at 7 bases. Germline V CDR1 and CDR2: DFQATT, SNEGSKA (reference sequence). V lost 4 bases, J lost 3 bases, and 6 bases stayed unmatched. The CDR3 contains 13 residues. CDR3 DNA: TGCAGTGCTAAGAGGGCTAGCGGCTACGAGCAGTACTTC. Translation: CSAKRASGYEQYF.

This CDR3 reads CASGRRGNTEAFF. DNA of the CDR3: TGTGCCAGTGGTAGACGGGGGAACACTGAAGCTTTCTTT. This rearrangement joins TRBV19 to TRBJ1-1, with D unclear. The V gene's germline CDR1 is LNHDA and CDR2 SQIVND (reference sequence). Trimming took 8 bases from V and 1 from J, leaving 11 bases between them. The CDR3 is made up of 13 amino acids.

There are a few counts of this clonotype. The chain is built from TRBV7-2 and TRBJ1-1; D might be TRBD1 (6 bases). Germline V gene data show CDR1 as SGHTA and CDR2 as FQGNSA. The CDR3 spans 13 residues. The V end lost 1 base, the J end lost 3 bases, and 6 bases lay between the germline ends. This CDR3 reads CASSLEGDTEAFF. CDR3 in DNA: TGTGCCAGCAGCTTAGAGGGGGACACTGAAGCTTTCTTT.

The gene calls are TRBV20-1 and TRBJ2-3, with D perhaps TRBD1 or TRBD2 (5 bases each). The V end lost 6 bases, the J end lost 0 bases, and 13 bases lay between the germline ends. CDR1 and CDR2 from the germline V gene are DFQATT and SNEGSKA (reference sequence). CDR3 size: 14 residues. CDR3 protein: CSALLWGSTDTQYF. DNA of the CDR3: TGCAGTGCCCTTCTGTGGGGGAGCACAGATACGCAGTATTTT.

V gene TRBV27 combines with J gene TRBJ1-1; possibly TRBD1 for D (6 bases). CDR1 and CDR2 (germline): MNHEY, SMNVEV (reference sequence). The length of the CDR3 is 14 residues. The V end was cut by 6 bases, the J end by 3 bases, with 14 bases between. This chain's CDR3 is CASSLYREHTEAFF. Written as DNA, the CDR3 is TGTGCCAGCAGCCTATACAGGGAACACACTGAAGCTTTCTTT.

The V gene is TRBV7-6, the J gene TRBJ1-6; D is possibly TRBD1 (6 bases). Germline loops: CDR1 SGHVS, CDR2 FNYEAQ. Trimming took 0 bases from V and 8 from J, leaving 11 bases between them. This CDR3 is 15 amino acids long. CDR3 sequence (DNA): TGTGCCAGCAGCTTAGCCGGGGGCTCAGATTCACCCCTCCACTTT. It yields the protein CASSLAGGSDSPLHF.

This chain joins TRBV23-1 and TRBJ2-4; 10 bases agree with TRBD2. TRBV23-1 is reported as an ORF; its role is uncertain. The CDR3 totals 18 residues. V gave up 2 bases and J gave up 2 bases; unmatched junction bases: 9. The CDR3 coding sequence is TGCGCCAGCAGTCAAGGGCTAGCGGGGGATGTGTCCAAAAACATTCAGTACTTC. Its translation is CASSQGLAGDVSKNIQYF.

The chain has TRBV23-1 and TRBJ2-5; D is unresolved. TRBV23-1 is an open reading frame whose function is uncertain. The CDR3 covers 15 residues. The V end lost 0 bases, the J end lost 4 bases, and 12 bases lay between the germline ends. The CDR3 sequence: CASSQSNEELETQYF. The CDR3 nucleotides read TGCGCCAGCAGTCAATCGAATGAGGAACTAGAGACCCAGTACTTC.

This clonotype was counted a single time. This chain joins TRBV6-1 and TRBJ2-3; D gene uncertain. There are 13 residues in the CDR3. Per germline, CDR1 MNHNS and CDR2 SASEGT. Trimming took 6 bases from V and 4 from J, leaving 11 bases between them. This CDR3 reads CASSETQADTQYF. In DNA form, the CDR3 reads TGTGCCAGCAGCGAGACCCAAGCAGATACGCAGTATTTT.

A few counts support this clonotype. The V and J genes are TRBV6-1 and TRBJ1-1; no firm D call. V was cut by 3 bases and J by 0 bases, with 8 bases left in between. This CDR3 spans 14 amino acids. The germline gives CDR1 MNHNS, CDR2 SASEGT. CDR3 DNA: TGTGCCAGCAGTGATCCGGGTCTGAACACTGAAGCTTTCTTT. Amino acid sequence: CASSDPGLNTEAFF.

This clonotype has a single count. J is TRBJ1-1 and V is TRBV5-1, with TRBD1 matching 8 bases. Germline-derived CDR1 and CDR2 are SGHRS and YFSETQ. This CDR3 spans 16 amino acids. Trimming at V came to 2 bases and at J to 5 bases, leaving 11 bases not matched to a gene. CDR3 region: CASSFDRGKGGTEAFF. As DNA, the CDR3 is TGCGCCAGCAGCTTCGACAGGGGTAAGGGGGGTACTGAAGCTTTCTTT.

This chain joins TRBV28 and TRBJ2-2; TRBD2 matches 8 bases. The CDR3 is 17 residues long. The V segment lost 8 bases and the J segment 5 bases; nucleotides outside the gene matches: 16. Germline V gene lookup returns CDR1 MDHEN and CDR2 SYDVKM. CDR3 residues: CASAWDSGPGGTGELFF. CDR3 nucleotides: TGTGCCAGCGCATGGGATAGCGGGCCGGGGGGGACCGGGGAGCTGTTTTTT.

The chain carries TRBV7-8 and TRBJ1-3; TRBD1 aligns across 11 bases. In germline, CDR1 is SGHVS, CDR2 FQNEAQ. V shed 5 bases, J shed 8 bases, and the junction held 8 bases outside the gene matches. There are 15 residues in the CDR3. The CDR3 loop is CASSARTGGMDTIYF. The CDR3 DNA is TGTGCCAGCAGCGCGAGGACAGGGGGCATGGACACCATATATTTT.

The chain is built from TRBV19 and TRBJ1-1, with D perhaps TRBD1 (5 bases). The CDR3 contains 15 residues. Trimming pared 3 bases from V and 1 base from J, leaving 12 bases between. Per germline, CDR1 LNHDA and CDR2 SQIVND (reference sequence). CDR3 protein: CASSIRGGENTEAFF. The CDR3 DNA is TGTGCCAGTAGTATCCGTGGAGGGGAGAACACTGAAGCTTTCTTT.

In its sample, this clonotype was seen a few times. The chain has TRBV24-1 and TRBJ2-3; TRBD2 might be the D (5 bases). The germline CDR1 and CDR2 sequences are KGHDR and SFDVKD. This CDR3 is built from 14 residues. V shed 6 bases and J shed 0 bases, with 9 bases lying between them. DNA of the CDR3: TGTGCCACCAGTCGACTAACTAGCACAGATACGCAGTATTTT. This codes for CATSRLTSTDTQYF.

The chain employs TRBV2 and TRBJ2-1; tentative D call: TRBD1 (6 bases). The CDR3 extends over 14 amino acids. The germline gives CDR1 SNHLY, CDR2 FYNNEI. The V end was cut by 6 bases, the J end by 10 bases, with 19 bases between. For the CDR3, the DNA is TGTGCCAGCAGACCGACAGGCCTCTCCTACGAGCAGTTCTTC. Its translation is CASRPTGLSYEQFF.

In this sample, this clonotype turned up a few times. The V call is TRBV4-3, the J call TRBJ2-7; the match to TRBD2 covers 7 bases. J gave up 0 bases and V 4 bases, and 3 bases lay outside the gene matches. The CDR3 totals 14 residues. The V gene's germline CDR1 is LGHNA and CDR2 YSLEER. CDR3 DNA sequence: TGCGCCAGCAGCCTGGGGGGGGACTCCTACGAGCAGTACTTC. This translates into CASSLGGDSYEQYF.